Listed below are T cell receptor beta chains from one sample, sequenced in a study of cytomegalovirus exposure and HLA in healthy donors. Libraries were prepared by immunoSEQ multiplex PCR; TCRdb keeps only in-frame clonotypes and omits some of them. This table has 60,000 or so clones, 60% to 80% appearing once. Sequencing was performed on PBMCs. The receptors shown here come from a female donor in good health and CMV-seronegative. Both conserved end residues are part of each CDR3. A D gene is named only where the DNA matches it firmly. A clone size is listed for some rows: how often the clone was seen (once, few, many), or a class if it is expanded.

j_call clone_size v_call d_call cdr3_nt cdr3_aa
TRBJ1-1 . TRBV4-2 . TGTGCCAGCAGCCAAGGCTTCGGAGTTCTCCGCACTGAAGCTTTCTTT CASSQGFGVLRTEAFF
TRBJ1-1 . TRBV29-1 . TGCAGCGGATCGGGACACCTGAACACTGAAGCTTTCTTT CSGSGHLNTEAFF
TRBJ2-7 . TRBV11-2 TRBD2 TGTGCCAGCAGCTTAGGGGGACTAGCGGTTAGGAGCTCCTACGAGCAGTACTTC CASSLGGLAVRSSYEQYF
TRBJ2-7 . TRBV4-1 TRBD2 TGCGCCAGCAGCCACAACTACTTGGGACTAGCGGGAGGATCCTACGAGCAGTACTTC CASSHNYLGLAGGSYEQYF
TRBJ2-3 . TRBV28 TRBD2 TGTGCCAGCTCGGCGGGGGGGACCGCAGATACGCAGTATTTT CASSAGGTADTQYF
TRBJ2-1 . TRBV7-2 TRBD2 TGTGCCAGCAGCGGGGAACTAGCGGACGCCAAGTTCTTC CASSGELADAKFF
TRBJ2-5 . TRBV5-1 . TGCGCCAGCAGAGATGGGTACGGGGGAGAGACCCAGTACTTC CASRDGYGGETQYF
TRBJ2-7 few TRBV25-1 TRBD2 TGTGCCAGCAGTGCGGGACTAGCGGCTTCCTACGAGCAGTACTTC CASSAGLAASYEQYF
TRBJ2-5 . TRBV13 TRBD2 TGTGCCAGCAGCGCACAGGGACTAGCGGGGGCCTATGAGCAGTACTTC CASSAQGLAGAYEQYF
TRBJ1-4 few TRBV15 . TGTGCCACCAGCAGAGATCGCAGGGGAGTCCTGTTTTTT CATSRDRRGVLFF
TRBJ2-1 . TRBV5-6 . TGTGCCAGCAGCTACTGGAGCGTTCGGGAGCAGTTCTTC CASSYWSVREQFF
TRBJ2-3 . TRBV5-6 TRBD2 TGTGCCAGCAGCTTGGAAGCGGGAGGGAGGACAGATACGCAGTATTTT CASSLEAGGRTDTQYF
TRBJ2-5 . TRBV6-6 TRBD2 TGTGCCAGCAGACGACTAGCGGGAGGGGGAGAGACCCAGTACTTC CASRRLAGGGETQYF
TRBJ2-7 . TRBV5-4 TRBD2 TGTGCCAGCAGCTTGGACCCCGGGACTAGCGGCTACGAGCAGTACTTC CASSLDPGTSGYEQYF
TRBJ2-1 . TRBV6-4 TRBD1 TGTGCCAGCAGTGACTCTCCGGGACAGGGCTACAATGAGCAGTTCTTC CASSDSPGQGYNEQFF
TRBJ2-3 . TRBV29-1 . TGCAGCGTTGAAGGTTTTGCAGGGGCCCCTAATACGCAGTATTTT CSVEGFAGAPNTQYF
TRBJ2-7 few TRBV7-2 TRBD2 TGTGCCAGCAGCTTTAGCGGGACCTACGAGCAGTACTTC CASSFSGTYEQYF
TRBJ2-7 . TRBV28 . TGTGCCAGCCGTTCGGCAGGGATCTACGAGCAGTACTTC CASRSAGIYEQYF
TRBJ1-5 . TRBV7-9 TRBD1 TGTGCCAGCAGCCCACAGGGGGGGAGTGAGCCCCAGCATTTT CASSPQGGSEPQHF
TRBJ2-1 . TRBV4-3 . TGCGCCAGCAGCCGCAGCACTAGGTATGTGGGTAATGAGCAGTTCTTC CASSRSTRYVGNEQFF
TRBJ2-3 . TRBV5-1 TRBD1 TGCGCCAGCAGAACCGGGACAGGGGGCTTAGATACGCAGTATTTT CASRTGTGGLDTQYF
TRBJ1-3 . TRBV4-3 . TGCGCCAGCAGCCAAGCCACCACGGGAGTCTCTGGAAACACCATATATTTT CASSQATTGVSGNTIYF
TRBJ1-2 few TRBV14 TRBD1 TGTGCCAGCAGCCAAGGGGAGGACAGGGAAGTGCTTGGCTACACCTTC CASSQGEDREVLGYTF
TRBJ2-1 . TRBV2 . TGTGCCAGCTTCCAAGACAGCTCCTACAATGAGCAGTTCTTC CASFQDSSYNEQFF
TRBJ2-2 medium-sized TRBV28 . TGTGCCAGCAGTTTCTGGCTTACGAACACCGGGGAGCTGTTTTTT CASSFWLTNTGELFF
TRBJ2-6 once TRBV11-2 . TGTGCCAGCAGCTTAGGTTGGGGCAGCTCTGGGGCCAACGTCCTGACTTTC CASSLGWGSSGANVLTF
TRBJ1-1 . TRBV5-1 . TGCGCCAGCAGCTTGGGGTCAGGGCTAACTGAAGCTTTCTTT CASSLGSGLTEAFF
TRBJ2-7 . TRBV13 . TGTGCCAGCAGCTTAGGGACCCGTCGGGCCTACGAGCAGTACTTC CASSLGTRRAYEQYF
TRBJ2-7 once TRBV2 TRBD2 TGTGCCAGCAGTGTCGCGGGAGGGCCCTACGAGCAGTACTTC CASSVAGGPYEQYF
TRBJ2-7 once TRBV27 . TGTGCCAGCAGTTTAGGCACAGCAGGCTCCTACGAGCAGTACTTC CASSLGTAGSYEQYF
TRBJ2-7 . TRBV18 TRBD1 TGTGCCAGCTCACCCGGGACAGGGTTCTACGAGCAGTACTTC CASSPGTGFYEQYF
TRBJ2-5 . TRBV6-6 TRBD2 TGTGCCAGCAACAATCGTCCGGGACTAGCGGGACGGACCCAGTACTTC CASNNRPGLAGRTQYF
TRBJ2-3 few TRBV30 . TGTGCCTGGAGCCCTCGGAGCACAGATACGCAGTATTTT CAWSPRSTDTQYF
TRBJ2-1 once TRBV4-3 TRBD2 TGCGCCAGCAGCCAAGGAGCGGGAGGCTCCTACAATGAGCAGTTCTTC CASSQGAGGSYNEQFF